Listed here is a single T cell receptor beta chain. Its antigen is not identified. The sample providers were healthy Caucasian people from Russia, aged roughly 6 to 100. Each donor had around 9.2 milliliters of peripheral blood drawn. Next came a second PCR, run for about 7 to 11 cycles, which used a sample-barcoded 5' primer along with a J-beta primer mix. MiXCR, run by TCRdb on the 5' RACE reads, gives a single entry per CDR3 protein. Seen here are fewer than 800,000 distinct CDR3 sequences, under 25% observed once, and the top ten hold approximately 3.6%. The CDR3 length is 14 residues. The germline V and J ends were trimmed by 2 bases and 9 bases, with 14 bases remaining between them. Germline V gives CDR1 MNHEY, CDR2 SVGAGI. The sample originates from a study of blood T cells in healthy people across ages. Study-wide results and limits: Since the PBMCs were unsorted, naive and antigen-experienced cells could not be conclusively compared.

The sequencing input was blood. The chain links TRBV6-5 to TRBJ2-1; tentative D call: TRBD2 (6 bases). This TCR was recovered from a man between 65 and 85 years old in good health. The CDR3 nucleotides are TGTGCCAGCAGTTACGCGGGATTAACGTCTGAGCAGTTCTTC. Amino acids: CASSYAGLTSEQFF.